The clone carrying this TCR beta chain was picked up a small number of times. CDR3 length equals 16 residues. Germline V gene lookup returns CDR1 MNHEY and CDR2 SVGEGT. V lost 7 bases and J 0 bases, leaving 15 bases between the germline ends. TCRdb redid the calling of the 5' RACE reads with MiXCR, one entry per CDR3 protein. The sample shows just over 300,000 distinct CDR3 sequences, approximately 19% of them seen only once. This sample is drawn from a study of T-cell memory formation after mild COVID-19. This chain joins TRBV6-2 or TRBV6-3 and TRBJ2-2; D is tentatively TRBD1 or TRBD2 (6 bases each). The sample comprised PBMCs or a T cell subset sorted from them (not recorded which). This receptor was identified in a man in his late teens or twenties who had mild COVID-19 (a few samples of this study predate the infection). Cell type and time point are not known. The CDR3 protein is CASTTLRGANTGELFF. CDR3 nucleotide sequence: TGTGCCAGCACAACCCTAAGGGGGGCGAACACCGGGGAGCTGTTTTTT.